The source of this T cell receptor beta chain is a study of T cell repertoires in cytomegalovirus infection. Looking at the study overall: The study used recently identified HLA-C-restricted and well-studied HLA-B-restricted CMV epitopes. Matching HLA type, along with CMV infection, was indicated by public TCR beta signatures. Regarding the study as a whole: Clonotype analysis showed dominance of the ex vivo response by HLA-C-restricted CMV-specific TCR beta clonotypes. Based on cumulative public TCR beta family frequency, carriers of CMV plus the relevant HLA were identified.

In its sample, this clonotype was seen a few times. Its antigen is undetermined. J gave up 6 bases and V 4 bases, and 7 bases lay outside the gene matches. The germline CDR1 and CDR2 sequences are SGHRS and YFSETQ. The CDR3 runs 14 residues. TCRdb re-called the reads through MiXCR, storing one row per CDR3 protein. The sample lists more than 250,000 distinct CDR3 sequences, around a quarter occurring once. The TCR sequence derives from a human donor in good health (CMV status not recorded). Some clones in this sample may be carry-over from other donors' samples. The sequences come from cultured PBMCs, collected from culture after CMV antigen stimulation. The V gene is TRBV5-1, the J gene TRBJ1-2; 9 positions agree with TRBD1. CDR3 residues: CASSKQGARNGYTF. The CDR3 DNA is TGCGCCAGCAGCAAACAGGGGGCAAGAAATGGCTACACCTTC.